The 24 T cell receptor beta chains below all came from one sample that was sequenced in a study of control samples from healthy donors and cancer patients. The protocol was immunoSEQ multiplex PCR, while the TCRdb copy is restricted to in-frame clones and leaves out a portion. The table records about 120,000 clones, about 88% of them present only once. The specimen sequenced was blood. These receptors all stem from a woman in her 70s in good health.

The V call is TRBV7-2, the J call TRBJ1-4; D is perhaps TRBD1 (6 bases). This CDR3 comprises 15 residues. The V and J ends lost 5 bases and 7 bases respectively, with 17 bases between them. Germline V gives CDR1 SGHTA, CDR2 FQGNSA. This CDR3 reads CASSTNGGQGEKLFF. The CDR3 DNA is TGTGCCAGCAGCACCAACGGGGGGCAAGGTGAAAAACTGTTTTTT.

The J gene is TRBJ1-1, the V gene TRBV29-1; TRBD1 agrees at 7 bases. The V and J ends lost 7 bases and 3 bases, in that order; junction bases with no gene match: 5. This CDR3 region has 12 residues. Germline V gene lookup returns CDR1 SQVTM and CDR2 ANQGSEA. CDR3 DNA sequence: TGCAGCGCCTGGGACAGACACACTGAAGCTTTCTTT. This translates into CSAWDRHTEAFF.

V and J are TRBV2 and TRBJ1-2, with D uncertain. CDR1 is SNHLY and CDR2 is FYNNEI in the germline V gene. Trimming cost V 6 bases and J 4 bases, with 12 bases left between them. The CDR3 is made up of 13 amino acids. The CDR3: CASRFEQPYGYTF. As DNA, the CDR3 is TGTGCCAGCAGATTCGAACAGCCCTATGGCTACACCTTC.

The gene calls are TRBV25-1 and TRBJ1-2, with D possibly matching TRBD1 (6 bases). V was pared by 7 bases and J by 4 bases, with 10 bases between. CDR1 and CDR2 (germline): MGHDK, SYGVNS. CDR3 length: 12 amino acids. DNA of the CDR3: TGTGCCAGCACGACAGGCGTCTATGGCTACACCTTC. Its translation: CASTTGVYGYTF.

This clone was counted a single time. CDR3 bases: TGTGCCAGCAGCTTGGGGCTGTTGGGGAACACTGAAGCTTTCTTT. It specifies CASSLGLLGNTEAFF. V and J are TRBV5-8 and TRBJ1-1; no definite D call. The V end lost 0 bases, the J end lost 1 base, and 10 bases lay between the germline ends. The CDR3 spans 15 residues. Germline CDR1 reads SGHTS; CDR2 reads YDEGEE.

V usage is TRBV11-2 and J usage is TRBJ2-1, with TRBD2 identical over 11 bases. Germline V lookup: CDR1 SGHAT, CDR2 FQNNGV. This CDR3 region has 16 residues. V lost 8 bases and J lost 4; bases outside the gene matches: 10. The CDR3 spells CASATSGAPGYNEQFF. The CDR3 DNA follows: TGTGCCAGCGCGACTAGCGGGGCCCCGGGGTACAATGAGCAGTTCTTC.

A note on this clone: Other nucleotide sequences from this sample produce the same CDR3. The chain combines TRBV11-3 with TRBJ2-1; 10 bases are shared with TRBD2. The CDR3 contains 14 residues. V shed 5 bases, J shed 4 bases, and the junction held 2 bases outside the gene matches. Germline V lookup: CDR1 SGHNT, CDR2 YENEEA. The DNA of the CDR3 is TGTGCCAGCAGCCCTAGCGGGGGATACAATGAGCAGTTCTTC. Translating gives CASSPSGGYNEQFF.

The chain employs TRBV18 and TRBJ1-3, with D unclear. Trimming took off 6 bases at V and 0 bases at J, with 12 bases between the two ends. Germline lookup yields CDR1 KGHSH and CDR2 LQKENI. This CDR3 region has 15 residues. The CDR3 protein is CASSLDSFSGNTIYF. The CDR3 DNA sequence: TGTGCCAGCTCTCTCGACTCATTCTCTGGAAACACCATATATTTT.

Comment on this clone: Its ends do not fully match the called genes, so a read error is possible. This chain links TRBV9 with TRBJ1-2, with 8 bases matching TRBD1. Germline V gene lookup returns CDR1 SGDLS and CDR2 YYNGEE. This CDR3 spans 17 amino acids. The CDR3 DNA reads as TGTGCCAGCAGCAACCGACAGGGGCCCCTCCCGTCCTATGACTACACCTTC. Protein sequence: CASSNRQGPLPSYDYTF.

The rearrangement joins TRBV5-1 to TRBJ2-2; D possibly uses TRBD1 or TRBD2 (5 bases each). Germline V gene sequence: CDR1 SGHRS, CDR2 YFSETQ. The CDR3 totals 15 residues. Trimming shortened V by 4 bases and J by 3 bases, and 13 bases separated the two germline ends. The CDR3 DNA is TGCGCCAGCAGCCTCTCACTAGGGGACACCGGGGAGCTGTTTTTT. Translated: CASSLSLGDTGELFF.

The chain carries TRBV7-2 and TRBJ1-6; D perhaps matches TRBD1 (6 bases). CDR3 length equals 15 residues. Germline assignment: CDR1 SGHTA and CDR2 FQGNSA. V lost 6 bases, J lost 11 bases, and 20 bases lay in between. The DNA of the CDR3 is TGTGCCAGCAGTTTTCAGACAGGCCGTTTGGCACCCCTCCACTTT. Residues: CASSFQTGRLAPLHF. The full variable domain, in which reference TRBV7-2 and TRBJ1-6 provide the parts outside the CDR3, is GAGVSQSPSNKVTEKGKDVELRCDPISGHTALYWYRQSLGQGLEFLIYFQGNSAPDKSGLPSDRFSAERTGGSVSTLTIQRTQQEDSAVYLCASSFQTGRLAPLHFGNGTRLTVT.

The J gene is TRBJ2-1, the V gene TRBV9; 7 nucleotides agree with TRBD2. Germline loops: CDR1 SGDLS, CDR2 YYNGEE. CDR3 length: 15 residues. J gave up 1 base and V 5 bases, and 6 bases lay outside the gene matches. The CDR3 bases are TGTGCCAGCAGTATACGGGGGGAGTCCTACAATGAGCAGTTCTTC. Translation: CASSIRGESYNEQFF.

A few counts support this clone. The genes are TRBV3-1 (or the pseudogene TRBV3-2) and TRBJ1-5; D is possibly TRBD1 (6 bases). The CDR3 is 15 residues long. Looked up from germline, CDR1 is LGHDT and CDR2 is YNNKEL (reference sequence). V lost 1 base and J 1 base, leaving 8 bases between the germline ends. The CDR3 loop reads CASSQGQGSNQPQHF. CDR3 nucleotides: TGTGCCAGCAGCCAAGGGCAGGGGAGCAATCAGCCCCAGCATTTT.

The chain combines TRBV7-2 with TRBJ1-5; D uncertain. The CDR3 loop spans 11 amino acids. Germline V gives CDR1 SGHTA, CDR2 FQGNSA. The V gene lost 5 bases and the J gene lost 4 bases, with 3 bases spanning the gap. CDR3 nucleotides: TGTGCCAGCAGCGGGAATCAGCCCCAGCATTTT. Translating it yields CASSGNQPQHF.

This chain joins TRBV5-6 and TRBJ2-1, with 7 positions matching TRBD1. Germline V gives CDR1 SGHDT, CDR2 YYEEEE. With V trimmed by 4 bases and J by 3 bases, 4 bases remained unmatched. The CDR3 has 14 amino acids. The CDR3 region is CASSLGQYYNEQFF. Written as DNA, the CDR3 is TGTGCCAGCAGCCTGGGACAGTACTACAATGAGCAGTTCTTC. The full variable domain, with the rest looked up from reference TRBV5-6 and TRBJ2-1, is DAGVTQSPTHLIKTRGQQVTLRCSPKSGHDTVSWYQQALGQGPQFIFQYYEEEERQRGNFPDRFSGHQFPNYSSELNVNALLLGDSALYLCASSLGQYYNEQFFGPGTRLTVL.

This chain uses TRBV7-9 with TRBJ1-2; no clear D. The CDR3 extends over 14 amino acids. Germline-derived CDR1 and CDR2 are SEHNR and FQNEAQ (reference sequence). V lost 3 bases and J lost 0, with 8 bases in between. CDR3 residues: CASSFGRSNYGYTF. The CDR3, as DNA: TGTGCCAGCAGCTTCGGGCGGTCTAACTATGGCTACACCTTC.

In its sample, this clone was seen a few times. The chain has TRBV5-3 and TRBJ1-5, with TRBD1 matching over 8 bases. TRBV5-3 is designated an ORF whose function remains uncertain. V was pared by 7 bases and J by 5 bases, with 14 bases of the junction left unmatched. CDR3 length: 16 residues. The CDR3 spells CARSLGGRGPDQPQHF. The CDR3 DNA reads as TGTGCCAGATCCCTCGGGGGCAGGGGGCCAGATCAGCCCCAGCATTTT.

The count of this clone is one. The chain recombines TRBV29-1 with TRBJ2-7; D ambiguous. Germline V gene lookup returns CDR1 SQVTM and CDR2 ANQGSEA. V shed 8 bases and J shed 3 bases, with 17 bases lying between them. This CDR3 contains 13 residues. The CDR3 here is CSICEAISYEQYF. CDR3 coding DNA: TGCAGCATTTGCGAGGCAATAAGCTACGAGCAGTACTTC.

This clone turned up a few times. The chain links TRBV4-2 to TRBJ1-5; D ambiguous. Germline CDR1 is LGHNA and CDR2 is YNFKEQ. CDR3 length: 14 amino acids. V was clipped by 3 bases and J by 0 bases, with 6 bases between them. The CDR3 here is CASSHLDSNQPQHF. The CDR3 DNA sequence: TGTGCCAGCAGCCACTTGGATAGCAATCAGCCCCAGCATTTT.

J is TRBJ1-2 and V is TRBV6-5; D gene unclear. The CDR3 consists of 14 residues. Deletions cut 0 bases from V and 8 bases from J, with 13 bases between. CDR1 is MNHEY, CDR2 SVGAGI, per germline. CDR3 nucleotide sequence: TGTGCCAGCAGTTACTCGATGTTATACGGGGGCTACACCTTC. Protein product: CASSYSMLYGGYTF.

This clone has just a few counts. The chain has TRBV19 and TRBJ1-6, with 8 bases that match TRBD1. The CDR3 totals 14 residues. Germline V gene lookup returns CDR1 LNHDA and CDR2 SQIVND (reference sequence). Trimming at V came to 3 bases and at J to 10 bases, leaving 5 bases not matched to a gene. The CDR3 DNA is TGTGCCAGTAGTATCGGGACAGGAGGGTCACCCCTCCACTTT. Its translation is CASSIGTGGSPLHF. Drawing the rest from reference TRBV19 and TRBJ1-6, the complete variable domain is DGGITQSPKYLFRKEGQNVTLSCEQNLNHDAMYWYRQDPGQGLRLIYYSQIVNDFQKGDIAEGYSVSREKKESFPLTVTSAQKNPTAFYLCASSIGTGGSPLHFGNGTRLTVT.

This chain joins TRBV4-3 and TRBJ2-2; 13 nucleotides match TRBD2. Germline assignment: CDR1 LGHNA and CDR2 YSLEER. Germline trimming cut 4 bases from V and 6 bases from J; bases unmatched to any gene: 8. CDR3 length: 17 amino acids. DNA for the CDR3: TGCGCCAGCAGCCTCCCTCCACTAGCGGGGGGGGCCGGGGAGCTGTTTTTT. Translated: CASSLPPLAGGAGELFF.

This clone showed up just once. CDR3 DNA: TGTGCCAGTAGTCGGGGAGGGGGAAACAATCAGCCCCAGCATTTT. Translation: CASSRGGGNNQPQHF. The rearrangement uses TRBV19 and TRBJ1-5, with a possible D match to TRBD1 (6 bases). The CDR3 runs to 15 residues. Germline CDR1 reads LNHDA; CDR2 reads SQIVND (reference sequence). V was clipped by 5 bases and J by 3 bases, with 14 bases between them.

The V and J genes are TRBV16 and TRBJ2-7; TRBD1 might be the D (7 bases). The CDR3 runs to 14 residues. Trimming left V 4 bases short and J 9 bases short, with 19 bases between. Germline loops: CDR1 KGHSY, CDR2 FQNENV. CDR3 DNA sequence: TGTGCCAGCAGCCCCGGGACAGACCTTAGCGGGCAGTACTTC. Translated: CASSPGTDLSGQYF.